This TCR beta chain appears in the sequencing data of a study of T-cell memory formation after mild COVID-19. Broader study findings: Contracting clones from day 15 to 85 showed balanced CD4/CD8; later expanders favored CD4+.

The CDR3 length is 19 residues. Losses at the gene ends were 3 bases for V and 8 bases for J; bases not matched to a gene: 17. Looked up from germline, CDR1 is LGHNA and CDR2 is YSLEER. With respect to this clonotype: Its target is not known.

TCRdb re-called the 5' RACE reads with MiXCR, one entry per CDR3 protein. The sample has roughly 580,000 distinct CDR3 sequences, about a sixth seen once. Sequences were obtained from PBMCs or a T cell subset sorted from them (not recorded which). This clonotype was obtained from an adult woman who had mild COVID-19 (a few samples of this study predate the infection). Cell type and time point are not known. The chain joins TRBV4-3 to TRBJ1-4, with 11 bases matching TRBD1. The CDR3: CASSQAPDRGRAKVEKLFF. The CDR3 DNA reads as TGCGCCAGCAGCCAGGCCCCGGACAGGGGGCGGGCGAAGGTAGAAAAACTGTTTTTT.